The 32 T cell receptor beta chains given below trace back to one sample, sequenced in a study of blood T cell repertoires in COVID-19. Measured with immunoSEQ multiplex PCR; TCRdb has only the in-frame clones, and not every one. Among around 200,000 clones, approximately 84% were seen once, and the ten largest hold approximately 6.1%. The specimen sequenced was peripheral blood. The receptors were sampled from a man at least 80 years old with acute or convalescent COVID-19.

The rearrangement links TRBV18 to TRBJ1-4, with 10 bases matching TRBD1. The V and J ends lost 3 bases and 5 bases, in that order; junction bases with no gene match: 3. The CDR3 consists of 15 residues. Per germline, CDR1 KGHSH and CDR2 LQKENI. CDR3 sequence (DNA): TGTGCCAGCTCACCGCGGGGACAGGGGAATGAAAAACTGTTTTTT. Its translation is CASSPRGQGNEKLFF.

The J gene is TRBJ2-7, the V gene TRBV13, with D possibly TRBD1 on 6 matching bases. The CDR3 consists of 14 residues. The V end was cut by 4 bases, the J end by 4 bases, with 14 bases between. CDR1 PRHDT and CDR2 FYEKMQ come from the germline V gene (reference sequence). DNA of the CDR3: TGTGCCAGCAGCTCCAGGGGAGTGGGGTACGAGCAGTACGTC. It codes for CASSSRGVGYEQYV.

The chain carries TRBV6-5 and TRBJ2-1; 11 bases align to TRBD1. V gave up 6 bases and J gave up 7 bases; unmatched junction bases: 5. Germline CDR1 and CDR2: MNHEY and SVGAGI. CDR3 length: 14 amino acids. CDR3 nucleotide sequence: TGTGCCAGCAGGCGGGGGACAGGGGGAAATGAGCAGTTCTTC. It yields the protein CASRRGTGGNEQFF.

The gene calls are TRBV2 and TRBJ2-7, with 8 positions matching TRBD2. Germline V gene data show CDR1 as SNHLY and CDR2 as FYNNEI. The CDR3 covers 15 residues. The J segment lost 2 bases and the V segment lost 5 bases, leaving 8 bases of the junction unmatched. CDR3 loop: CASSSLSGGAYEQYF. CDR3 bases: TGTGCCAGCAGTTCCCTCTCCGGGGGGGCCTACGAGCAGTACTTC. The entire variable domain, with the rest obtained from reference TRBV2 and TRBJ2-7, is as follows: EPEVTQTPSHQVTQMGQEVILRCVPISNHLYFYWYRQILGQKVEFLVSFYNNEISEKSEIFDDQFSVERPDGSNFTLKIRSTKLEDSAMYFCASSSLSGGAYEQYFGPGTRLTVT.

In DNA, the CDR3 is TGCGCCAGCAGCTTGGACAGCCTTCGCAATGAAAAACTGTTTTTT. It encodes CASSLDSLRNEKLFF. This chain links TRBV5-1 with TRBJ1-4; D uncertain. V shed 0 bases and J shed 5 bases, with 11 bases lying between them. Germline CDR1 and CDR2: SGHRS and YFSETQ. The CDR3 length is 15 residues.

J is TRBJ2-2 and V is TRBV2, with D possibly matching TRBD2 (5 bases). Trimming pared 6 bases from V and 6 bases from J, leaving 11 bases between. Germline lookup yields CDR1 SNHLY and CDR2 FYNNEI. The CDR3 length is 13 residues. CDR3 DNA sequence: TGTGCCAGCAGCCCAAAGGAGGCCGGGGAGCTGTTTTTT. It codes for CASSPKEAGELFF.

This chain joins TRBV7-2 and TRBJ1-6, with D unresolved. The V and J ends lost 4 bases and 11 bases respectively, with 6 bases between them. The germline V gene encodes CDR1 SGHTA and CDR2 FQGNSA. This CDR3 spans 11 amino acids. The CDR3 reads CASSSGPPLHF. Written as DNA, the CDR3 is TGTGCCAGCAGCTCCGGTCCACCCCTCCACTTT. Combining the CDR3 with reference TRBV7-2 and TRBJ1-6 gives the whole variable domain GAGVSQSPSNKVTEKGKDVELRCDPISGHTALYWYRQSLGQGLEFLIYFQGNSAPDKSGLPSDRFSAERTGGSVSTLTIQRTQQEDSAVYLCASSSGPPLHFGNGTRLTVT.

The rearrangement joins TRBV28 to TRBJ1-1; the D gene is possibly TRBD1 (5 bases). Germline V gene data show CDR1 as MDHEN and CDR2 as SYDVKM. This CDR3 contains 14 residues. V lost 4 bases to trimming and J lost 5 bases, with 14 bases between them. The CDR3 DNA reads TGTGCCAGCAGTTATACAGGATTCCGGACTGAAGCTTTCTTT. It encodes CASSYTGFRTEAFF. The entire variable domain, with the rest obtained from reference TRBV28 and TRBJ1-1, is as follows: DVKVTQSSRYLVKRTGEKVFLECVQDMDHENMFWYRQDPGLGLRLIYFSYDVKMKEKGDIPEGYSVSREKKERFSLILESASTNQTSMYLCASSYTGFRTEAFFGQGTRLTVV.

The chain links TRBV18 to TRBJ1-2; perhaps TRBD1 as D (6 bases). This CDR3 contains 15 residues. CDR1 is KGHSH and CDR2 is LQKENI in the germline V gene. V gave up 2 bases and J gave up 0 bases, with 10 bases separating them. The DNA for the CDR3 is TGTGCCAGCTCACCAGGGCAGGGGACTAACTATGGCTACACCTTC. It encodes CASSPGQGTNYGYTF.

The chain couples TRBV24-1 to TRBJ2-1, with unresolved D. The germline V and J ends were trimmed by 3 bases and 10 bases, with 9 bases remaining between them. Germline CDR1 is KGHDR and CDR2 is SFDVKD. The CDR3 length is 12 residues. CDR3 residues: CATSDQRREQFF. CDR3 DNA: TGTGCCACCAGTGATCAGAGGCGGGAGCAGTTCTTC.

V and J are TRBV2 and TRBJ2-7; 10 positions match TRBD1. The length of the CDR3 is 13 residues. V was clipped by 6 bases and J by 6 bases; unmatched bases: 5. Germline loops: CDR1 SNHLY, CDR2 FYNNEI. This CDR3 is CASSAGTGAEQYF. DNA for the CDR3: TGTGCCAGCAGCGCCGGGACAGGGGCCGAGCAGTACTTC.

This rearrangement joins TRBV24-1 to TRBJ2-1, with D perhaps matching TRBD2 (5 bases). Trimming took 4 bases from V and 9 from J, leaving 18 bases between them. The length of the CDR3 is 15 residues. The germline V gene encodes CDR1 KGHDR and CDR2 SFDVKD. The CDR3 DNA sequence: TGTGCCACCAGTGACCCAGCGGTCCCCGGCGGTGAGCAGTTCTTC. It yields the protein CATSDPAVPGGEQFF.

V usage is TRBV3-1 (or the pseudogene TRBV3-2) and J usage is TRBJ2-2; 13 bases map to TRBD2. Germline assignment: CDR1 LGHDT and CDR2 YNNKEL (reference sequence). The CDR3 is made up of 16 amino acids. V lost 8 bases to trimming and J lost 6 bases; unmatched junction nucleotides: 9. The CDR3 bases are TGTGCCAGCTCTAGACTAGCGGGAGGATTGGCCGGGGAGCTGTTTTTT. This translates into CASSRLAGGLAGELFF.

The V call is TRBV18, the J call TRBJ1-1; D remains ambiguous. The CDR3 spans 14 residues. Germline CDR1 reads KGHSH; CDR2 reads LQKENI. V lost 4 bases, J lost 0 bases, and 9 bases lay in between. The chain's CDR3 is CASSRGGLNTEAFF. CDR3 coding DNA: TGTGCCAGCTCACGTGGAGGGCTGAACACTGAAGCTTTCTTT.

The rearrangement uses TRBV19 and TRBJ1-6; a weak D match, TRBD1 (5 bases). Germline V lookup: CDR1 LNHDA, CDR2 SQIVND (reference sequence). The CDR3 runs 17 residues. V was clipped by 5 bases and J by 0 bases, with 14 bases between them. CDR3 nucleotides: TGTGCCAGTAGTCCGGGACTCCTGAGCTCCTATAATTCACCCCTCCACTTT. As protein: CASSPGLLSSYNSPLHF.

The V gene is TRBV6-5, the J gene TRBJ1-4, with D possibly being TRBD1 (5 bases). This CDR3 has 14 amino acids. The ends were cut back, 6 bases at V and 10 bases at J, with 18 bases in the middle. Germline lookup yields CDR1 MNHEY and CDR2 SVGAGI. The CDR3 loop is CASSQGFLERKLFF. The CDR3 DNA is TGTGCCAGCAGCCAGGGATTCCTCGAGCGAAAACTGTTTTTT.

This chain joins TRBV5-1 and TRBJ1-2; a weak D match, TRBD1 (5 bases). Between the trimmed V and J ends, which lost 4 bases and 3 bases, there was a span of 16 bases. Germline V gene data show CDR1 as SGHRS and CDR2 as YFSETQ. The CDR3 runs 15 residues. In DNA form, the CDR3 reads TGCGCCAGCAGCCCGGGGGGGAATACGGACTATGGCTACACCTTC. Translating gives CASSPGGNTDYGYTF.

This clone was observed a single time. V is TRBV7-2 and J is TRBJ2-2; TRBD2 agrees at 9 bases. The CDR3 contains 16 residues. Germline V gene sequence: CDR1 SGHTA, CDR2 FQGNSA. Trimming took 2 bases from V and 2 from J; bases not matched to a gene: 3. DNA for the CDR3: TGTGCCAGCAGCTTACCTAGCGGGGTAAACACCGGGGAGCTGTTTTTT. Protein product: CASSLPSGVNTGELFF.

This clone has a handful of counts. The chain employs TRBV7-8 and TRBJ1-4, with D possibly being TRBD1 (5 bases). The length of the CDR3 is 12 residues. Trimming stripped 3 bases from V and 10 bases from J, with 9 bases between. Germline-derived CDR1 and CDR2 are SGHVS and FQNEAQ. This CDR3 is CASSFERGKLFF. CDR3 nucleotide sequence: TGTGCCAGCAGCTTCGAAAGGGGAAAACTGTTTTTT.

V gene TRBV12-3 or TRBV12-4 combines with J gene TRBJ1-5, with D possibly TRBD1 on 5 matching bases. V lost 6 bases to trimming and J lost 7 bases, with 13 bases between them. This CDR3 is built from 13 residues. CDR3 nucleotide sequence: TGTGCCAGCAGATTAACTGACAGACAGCCCCAGCATTTT. Protein sequence: CASRLTDRQPQHF.

This clone has a single count. The chain couples TRBV6-5 to TRBJ2-2; 9 bases align to TRBD1. Trimming removed 6 bases from V and 6 bases from J; junction bases left unmatched: 5. CDR1 MNHEY and CDR2 SVGAGI come from the germline V gene. The CDR3 length is 14 residues. CDR3 in amino acids: CASRTGGRSGELFF. DNA for the CDR3: TGTGCCAGCAGGACAGGGGGTAGATCCGGGGAGCTGTTTTTT.

The chain uses TRBV14 and TRBJ1-2, with 7 bases aligning to TRBD1. The CDR3 runs 15 residues. CDR1 and CDR2 from the germline V gene are SGHDN and FVKESK. Trimming took 1 base from V and 7 from J; bases not matched to a gene: 9. CDR3 sequence reads: CASSQVSGGYGGYTF. DNA of the CDR3: TGTGCCAGCAGCCAAGTGTCAGGGGGATACGGTGGCTACACCTTC.

CDR3 loop: CASSLGTRGNTIYF. CDR3 DNA: TGTGCCAGCAGCCTCGGGACAAGAGGAAACACCATATATTTT. This chain joins TRBV3-1 (or the pseudogene TRBV3-2) and TRBJ1-3; weak D call: TRBD1 (6 bases). Germline V gives CDR1 LGHDT, CDR2 YNNKEL (reference sequence). V was shortened by 4 bases and J by 4 bases, with 11 bases between the two germline ends. The CDR3 covers 14 residues.

This chain connects TRBV13 to TRBJ2-7; 9 nucleotides align to TRBD2. This CDR3 spans 18 amino acids. CDR1 is PRHDT and CDR2 is FYEKMQ in the germline V gene (reference sequence). With V trimmed by 4 bases and J by 2 bases, 15 bases remained unmatched. CDR3 nucleotide sequence: TGTGCCAGCAGCTCCAGCTTGTGGACTAGCGACTTCACCTACGAGCAGTACGTC. This sequence encodes CASSSSLWTSDFTYEQYV.

V usage is TRBV13 and J usage is TRBJ2-1; 9 nucleotides align to TRBD1. Trimming at V came to 6 bases and at J to 7 bases, leaving 7 bases not matched to a gene. From germline, CDR1 is PRHDT and CDR2 FYEKMQ (reference sequence). The CDR3 is 14 residues long. CDR3 region: CASRKQGAPNEQFF. The CDR3 DNA follows: TGTGCCAGCAGAAAACAGGGGGCGCCTAATGAGCAGTTCTTC.

The chain combines TRBV6-6 with TRBJ2-7; 8 bases align to TRBD1. The CDR3 consists of 15 residues. V was clipped by 7 bases and J by 3 bases; unmatched bases: 11. The germline CDR1 and CDR2 sequences are MNHNY and SVGAGI (reference sequence). The CDR3 sequence: CASNTPGQGIYEQYF. CDR3 sequence (DNA): TGTGCCAGCAACACTCCTGGACAGGGAATCTACGAGCAGTACTTC.

V gene TRBV7-8 combines with J gene TRBJ1-2, with D possibly TRBD1 on 6 matching bases. Trimming removed 5 bases from V and 5 bases from J, with 18 bases in between. This CDR3 spans 15 amino acids. CDR1 and CDR2 (germline): SGHVS, FQNEAQ. This CDR3 is CASSVSGGAWYGYTF. The CDR3, as DNA: TGTGCCAGCAGCGTTTCGGGGGGCGCTTGGTATGGCTACACCTTC.

The chain combines TRBV4-1 with TRBJ2-7, with 7 bases that match TRBD1. This CDR3 contains 15 residues. V shed 0 bases, J shed 2 bases, and the junction held 4 bases outside the gene matches. From germline, CDR1 is MGHRA and CDR2 YSYEKL. This chain's CDR3 is CASSQEDRDTYEQYF. CDR3 DNA sequence: TGCGCCAGCAGCCAAGAAGACAGGGATACCTACGAGCAGTACTTC.

This chain connects TRBV7-2 to TRBJ2-1, with TRBD2 identical over 9 bases. CDR1 and CDR2 (germline): SGHTA, FQGNSA. CDR3 length: 15 amino acids. V shed 3 bases, J shed 4 bases, and the junction held 4 bases outside the gene matches. CDR3 DNA sequence: TGTGCCAGCAGCTTGGCGGGAGGGAATTACAATGAGCAGTTCTTC. Amino acid sequence: CASSLAGGNYNEQFF.

The rearrangement uses TRBV15 and TRBJ1-6, with D unclear. CDR1 is LNHNV, CDR2 YYDKDF, per germline (reference sequence). Trimming removed 0 bases at V and 6 bases at J, with 6 bases between. The CDR3 is 14 residues long. In DNA form, the CDR3 reads TGTGCCACCAGCAGAGAGGCAGTTAATTCACCCCTCCACTTT. Translation gives CATSREAVNSPLHF.

The J gene is TRBJ1-2, the V gene TRBV18, with D unclear. CDR3 length: 13 residues. CDR1 and CDR2 from the germline V gene are KGHSH and LQKENI. V was trimmed by 3 bases and J by 2 bases, leaving 7 bases between them. The chain's CDR3 is CASSPGENYGYTF. The CDR3 coding sequence is TGTGCCAGCTCACCGGGAGAGAACTATGGCTACACCTTC.

This chain uses TRBV7-3 with TRBJ2-2; tentatively, D is TRBD1 (5 bases). CDR1 is SGHTA, CDR2 FQGTGA, per germline. The V end was cut by 5 bases, the J end by 7 bases, with 11 bases between. The CDR3 length is 13 residues. The CDR3 DNA reads as TGTGCCAGCAGCCAAACAGGAAGCGGGGAGCTGTTTTTT. Translated: CASSQTGSGELFF.